These 23 T cell receptor beta chains share one sample of origin, sequenced in a study of shared T cell receptors in the human thymus. Repertoires were generated with immunoSEQ multiplex PCR, while TCRdb's copy carries only in-frame clones and drops some. Of hundreds of thousands of clones in the sample, around 87% were seen once. These data were likewise used in another study, on human thymus T cells.

Material: thymocytes. Every receptor here comes from a boy less than two years old with a congenital heart defect.

The chain links TRBV28 to TRBJ2-7; 7 bases match TRBD2. Germline trimming cut 1 base from V and 5 bases from J; bases unmatched to any gene: 14. The CDR3 has 17 residues. Germline assignment: CDR1 MDHEN and CDR2 SYDVKM. Here the CDR3 DNA reads TGTGCCAGCAGTTTATTGGTGGGGGTGCGGGAGAAGAACGAGCAGTACTTC. This codes for CASSLLVGVREKNEQYF.

This clone was recorded only once. This chain links TRBV6-5 with TRBJ1-4, with no clear D. Germline CDR1 MNHEY, CDR2 SVGAGI. The CDR3 is 13 amino acids. Trimming shortened V by 9 bases and J by 2 bases, and 10 bases separated the two germline ends. The CDR3: CASWSHTNEKLFF. CDR3 nucleotides: TGTGCCAGTTGGAGCCACACTAATGAAAAACTGTTTTTT.

The chain links TRBV11-2 to TRBJ1-2, with 7 bases lining up with TRBD1. J was trimmed by 4 bases and V by 4 bases; bases with no gene match: 0. This CDR3 has 12 amino acids. Per germline, CDR1 SGHAT and CDR2 FQNNGV. For the CDR3, the DNA is TGTGCCAGCAGCTGGACAGGCTATGGCTACACCTTC. Protein: CASSWTGYGYTF.

The chain employs TRBV9 and TRBJ1-5; D unclear. The CDR3 runs to 14 residues. Germline-derived CDR1 and CDR2 are SGDLS and YYNGEE. Trimming shortened V by 3 bases and J by 5 bases, and 12 bases separated the two germline ends. CDR3 region: CASSGPGLDQPQHF. The CDR3 DNA sequence: TGTGCCAGCAGCGGGCCCGGGTTGGATCAGCCCCAGCATTTT.

CDR3 region: CASSQERTSGSSSSYNEQFF. The CDR3 DNA sequence: TGCGCCAGCAGCCAGGAAAGGACTAGCGGGAGTTCAAGCTCCTACAATGAGCAGTTCTTC. The chain uses TRBV4-1 and TRBJ2-1; 13 bases map to TRBD2. CDR1 is MGHRA and CDR2 is YSYEKL in the germline V gene. The junction had 11 bases not matched to a gene; V was cut back by 3 bases and J by 0 bases. The CDR3 is made up of 20 amino acids.

This clone was seen only once. V usage is TRBV6-1 and J usage is TRBJ1-1, with unresolved D. The CDR3 runs 13 residues. V was shortened by 5 bases and J by 3 bases, with 10 bases between the two germline ends. Germline lookup yields CDR1 MNHNS and CDR2 SASEGT. This CDR3 is CASSLQEDTEAFF. The CDR3 DNA sequence: TGTGCCAGCAGTCTTCAGGAGGACACTGAAGCTTTCTTT.

This clone was detected only a few times. The gene calls are TRBV30 and TRBJ2-2, with TRBD1 matching 8 bases. V lost 0 bases, J lost 5 bases, and 8 bases stayed unmatched. Germline V gene lookup returns CDR1 GTSNPN and CDR2 SVGIG (reference sequence). This CDR3 is 16 amino acids long. CDR3 protein: CAWSVWGRGQTGELFF. As DNA, the CDR3 is TGTGCCTGGAGTGTTTGGGGCAGGGGGCAAACCGGGGAGCTGTTTTTT.

The chain employs TRBV9 and TRBJ2-1; 8 bases map to TRBD2. Germline V gives CDR1 SGDLS, CDR2 YYNGEE. J gave up 8 bases and V 7 bases, and 14 bases lay outside the gene matches. The CDR3 runs to 15 residues. CDR3 in amino acids: CASGPSGLDVHEQFF. The CDR3 DNA follows: TGTGCCAGCGGACCCTCGGGACTAGATGTCCATGAGCAGTTCTTC.

V usage is TRBV6-1 and J usage is TRBJ1-5; the match to TRBD1 covers 7 bases. V trimming: 2 bases; J trimming: 2 bases; junction bases outside the gene matches: 18. Germline V gene sequence: CDR1 MNHNS, CDR2 SASEGT. The CDR3 extends over 20 amino acids. CDR3 coding DNA: TGTGCCAGCAGTGAAAGTCGGCCGGGACAGACGAGTAGGGGCAATCAGCCCCAGCATTTT. It specifies CASSESRPGQTSRGNQPQHF.

The chain recombines TRBV9 with TRBJ2-3; D not certain. V lost 0 bases to trimming and J lost 4 bases, with 9 bases between them. Germline V gene data show CDR1 as SGDLS and CDR2 as YYNGEE. The CDR3 runs 14 residues. CDR3 loop: CASSVAGVPDTQYF. The DNA of the CDR3 is TGTGCCAGCAGCGTAGCTGGAGTACCAGATACGCAGTATTTT.

The chain uses TRBV25-1 and TRBJ1-1, with unresolved D. V was trimmed by 1 base and J by 5 bases, leaving 11 bases between them. CDR3 length: 14 amino acids. The germline V gene encodes CDR1 MGHDK and CDR2 SYGVNS. CDR3: CASSEFGQDTEAFF. Here the CDR3 DNA reads TGTGCCAGCAGTGAATTTGGTCAGGATACTGAAGCTTTCTTT.

This clone was counted a single time. The V call is TRBV7-2, the J call TRBJ1-2; 7 bases are shared with TRBD1. This CDR3 is 14 amino acids long. The germline CDR1 and CDR2 sequences are SGHTA and FQGNSA. The junction had 5 bases not matched to a gene; V was cut back by 5 bases and J by 2 bases. CDR3 DNA: TGTGCCAGCAGCAAAACAGGGGAGAACTATGGCTACACCTTC. It translates to CASSKTGENYGYTF.

This chain joins TRBV5-6 and TRBJ1-1, with TRBD1 identical over 9 bases. V trimming: 8 bases; J trimming: 3 bases; junction bases outside the gene matches: 11. Looked up from germline, CDR1 is SGHDT and CDR2 is YYEEEE. The CDR3 is 15 amino acids. CDR3 sequence: CASLTIYRGHTEAFF. CDR3 nucleotide sequence: TGTGCCAGTTTAACTATCTACAGGGGGCACACTGAAGCTTTCTTT.

V and J are TRBV30 and TRBJ1-4, with D maybe TRBD1 (6 bases). The CDR3 totals 15 residues. Deletions cut 0 bases from V and 6 bases from J, with 14 bases between. Germline CDR1 is GTSNPN and CDR2 is SVGIG (reference sequence). In nucleotides, the CDR3 is TGTGCCTGGAGTGTACGCCACAGGGCGGATGAAAAACTGTTTTTT. It specifies CAWSVRHRADEKLFF.

The chain has TRBV5-1 and TRBJ2-2; 11 positions agree with TRBD2. This CDR3 has 18 residues. The V segment lost 0 bases and the J segment 1 base; nucleotides outside the gene matches: 5. CDR1 SGHRS and CDR2 YFSETQ come from the germline V gene. Here the CDR3 reads CASSLGLAGGLNTGELFF. The CDR3 DNA follows: TGCGCCAGCAGCTTGGGCCTAGCGGGGGGTCTGAACACCGGGGAGCTGTTTTTT.

The chain links TRBV4-1 to TRBJ1-1; 10 nucleotides align to TRBD1. The CDR3 spans 14 residues. Germline loops: CDR1 MGHRA, CDR2 YSYEKL. V gave up 4 bases and J gave up 4 bases; unmatched junction bases: 3. CDR3: CASSPGTGATEAFF. The CDR3 DNA sequence: TGCGCCAGCAGCCCGGGGACAGGGGCCACTGAAGCTTTCTTT.

The chain combines TRBV6-6 with TRBJ1-4; D uncertain. CDR1 and CDR2 from the germline V gene are MNHNY and SVGAGI (reference sequence). V gave up 0 bases and J gave up 4 bases, with 9 bases separating them. The CDR3 extends over 15 amino acids. The CDR3 nucleotides read TGTGCCAGCAGTTACTCGCTAGGCCTTAATGAAAAACTGTTTTTT. Encoded protein: CASSYSLGLNEKLFF.

The gene calls are TRBV28 and TRBJ2-5, with D possibly TRBD1 on 6 matching bases. This CDR3 comprises 14 residues. V lost 5 bases to trimming and J lost 4 bases, with 14 bases between them. Germline-derived CDR1 and CDR2 are MDHEN and SYDVKM. Written as DNA, the CDR3 is TGTGCCAGCAGTCCTTACAGGGTCGGAGAGACCCAGTACTTC. Translating it yields CASSPYRVGETQYF. The full variable domain, with the rest looked up from reference TRBV28 and TRBJ2-5, is DVKVTQSSRYLVKRTGEKVFLECVQDMDHENMFWYRQDPGLGLRLIYFSYDVKMKEKGDIPEGYSVSREKKERFSLILESASTNQTSMYLCASSPYRVGETQYFGPGTRLLVL.

The CDR3 DNA sequence: TGTGCTAGTGGCAGCGGGATTTACTACGAGCAGTACTTC. It specifies CASGSGIYYEQYF. The rearrangement links TRBV12-5 to TRBJ2-7; 7 bases align to TRBD2. After removal of 6 bases from V and 3 bases from J, the junction contained 5 bases not matched to a gene. CDR1 is LGHNT, CDR2 FRNRAP, per germline. The CDR3 runs 13 residues.

The chain carries TRBV5-4 and TRBJ1-6; D is unresolved. V was trimmed by 1 base and J by 6 bases, leaving 11 bases between them. The CDR3 covers 15 residues. Germline-derived CDR1 and CDR2 are SGHNT and YYREEE (reference sequence). The CDR3, as DNA: TGTGCCAGCAGCTTGTGGCGGGGAGTTAATTCACCCCTCCACTTT. The encoded protein is CASSLWRGVNSPLHF.

The chain links TRBV5-1 to TRBJ2-7; D ambiguous. Germline CDR1 SGHRS, CDR2 YFSETQ. The V gene lost 2 bases and the J gene lost 5 bases, with 14 bases spanning the gap. The CDR3 sequence is 14 residues long. The CDR3 nucleotides are TGCGCCAGCAGCTTATCGGTAAATGAGGACGAGCAGTACTTC. This translates into CASSLSVNEDEQYF.

V gene TRBV4-1 combines with J gene TRBJ2-7, with 8 positions matching TRBD1. Germline CDR1 reads MGHRA; CDR2 reads YSYEKL. V trimming: 1 base; J trimming: 6 bases; junction bases outside the gene matches: 11. The CDR3 totals 16 residues. CDR3: CASSQADRGGPCEQYF. Written as DNA, the CDR3 is TGCGCCAGCAGCCAAGCCGACAGGGGAGGCCCTTGCGAGCAGTACTTC.

V and J are TRBV6-5 and TRBJ1-6; TRBD1 is a possible D gene (5 bases). The CDR3 consists of 15 residues. V lost 6 bases and J 2 bases, leaving 11 bases between the germline ends. Germline V gene lookup returns CDR1 MNHEY and CDR2 SVGAGI. For the CDR3, the DNA is TGTGCCAGCAGGTCTGGGGCTGCCTATAATTCACCCCTCCACTTT. This encodes CASRSGAAYNSPLHF.